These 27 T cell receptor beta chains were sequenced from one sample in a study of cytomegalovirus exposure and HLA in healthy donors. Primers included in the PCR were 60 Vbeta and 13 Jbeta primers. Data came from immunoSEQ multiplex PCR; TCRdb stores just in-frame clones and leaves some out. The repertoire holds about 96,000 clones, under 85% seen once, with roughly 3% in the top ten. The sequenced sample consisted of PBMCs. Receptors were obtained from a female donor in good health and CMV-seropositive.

For the CDR3, the DNA is TGTGCCAGCAGCCAAGAAGCCAGCGGTGCGCAGTATTTT. The encoded protein is CASSQEASGAQYF. This sequence joins TRBV4-2 and TRBJ2-3, with D possibly TRBD2 on 5 matching bases. This CDR3 is 13 amino acids long. Germline lookup yields CDR1 LGHNA and CDR2 YNFKEQ. Between the trimmed V and J ends, which lost 0 bases and 10 bases, there was a span of 11 bases.

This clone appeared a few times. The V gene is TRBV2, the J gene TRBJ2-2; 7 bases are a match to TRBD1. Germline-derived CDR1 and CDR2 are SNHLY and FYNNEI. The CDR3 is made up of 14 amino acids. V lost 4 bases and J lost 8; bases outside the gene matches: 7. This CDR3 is CASSADRDSGELFF. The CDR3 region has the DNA TGTGCCAGCAGTGCTGACAGGGATTCGGGGGAGCTGTTTTTT.

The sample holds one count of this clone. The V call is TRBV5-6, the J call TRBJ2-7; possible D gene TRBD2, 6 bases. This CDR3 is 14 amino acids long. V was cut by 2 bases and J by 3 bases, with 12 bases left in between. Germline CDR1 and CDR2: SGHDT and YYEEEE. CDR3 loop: CASSFGTGRYEQYF. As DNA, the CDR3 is TGTGCCAGCAGCTTCGGGACTGGCCGCTACGAGCAGTACTTC.

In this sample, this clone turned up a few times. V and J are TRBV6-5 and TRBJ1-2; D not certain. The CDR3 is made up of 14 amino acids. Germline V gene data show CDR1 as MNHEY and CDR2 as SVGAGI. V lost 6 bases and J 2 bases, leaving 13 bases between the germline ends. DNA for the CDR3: TGTGCCAGCAGGACAAGTACCGGCAACTATGGCTACACCTTC. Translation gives CASRTSTGNYGYTF.

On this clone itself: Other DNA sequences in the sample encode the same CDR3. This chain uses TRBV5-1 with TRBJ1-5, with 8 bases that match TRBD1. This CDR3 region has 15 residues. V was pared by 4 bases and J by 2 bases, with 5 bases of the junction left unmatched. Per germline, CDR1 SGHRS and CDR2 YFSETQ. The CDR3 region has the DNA TGCGCCAGCAGCCCCACAGGGGGTGGCAATCAGCCCCAGCATTTT. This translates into CASSPTGGGNQPQHF.

In DNA form, the CDR3 reads TGTGCCAGCAGTGAAGGGGCAGGCTCTAATCAGCCCCAGCATTTT. Translation gives CASSEGAGSNQPQHF. The J gene is TRBJ1-5, the V gene TRBV25-1; D possibly corresponds to TRBD1 (5 bases). The length of the CDR3 is 15 residues. Germline CDR1 is MGHDK and CDR2 is SYGVNS. Trimming left V 2 bases short and J 4 bases short, with 12 bases between.

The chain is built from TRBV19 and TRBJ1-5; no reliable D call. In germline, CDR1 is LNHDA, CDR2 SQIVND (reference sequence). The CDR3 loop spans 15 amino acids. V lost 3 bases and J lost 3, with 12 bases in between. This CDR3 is CASSILAGPNQPQHF. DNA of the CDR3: TGTGCCAGTAGTATTCTCGCGGGCCCCAATCAGCCCCAGCATTTT. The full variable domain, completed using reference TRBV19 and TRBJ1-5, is DGGITQSPKYLFRKEGQNVTLSCEQNLNHDAMYWYRQDPGQGLRLIYYSQIVNDFQKGDIAEGYSVSREKKESFPLTVTSAQKNPTAFYLCASSILAGPNQPQHFGDGTRLSIL.

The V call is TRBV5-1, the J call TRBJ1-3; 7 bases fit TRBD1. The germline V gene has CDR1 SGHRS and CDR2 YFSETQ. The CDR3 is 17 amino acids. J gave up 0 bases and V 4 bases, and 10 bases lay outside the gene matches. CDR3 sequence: CASSPGTAKSSGNTIYF. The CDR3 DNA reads TGCGCCAGCAGCCCCGGGACAGCAAAGAGCTCTGGAAACACCATATATTTT. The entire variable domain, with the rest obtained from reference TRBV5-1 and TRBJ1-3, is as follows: KAGVTQTPRYLIKTRGQQVTLSCSPISGHRSVSWYQQTPGQGLQFLFEYFSETQRNKGNFPGRFSGRQFSNSRSEMNVSTLELGDSALYLCASSPGTAKSSGNTIYFGEGSWLTVV.

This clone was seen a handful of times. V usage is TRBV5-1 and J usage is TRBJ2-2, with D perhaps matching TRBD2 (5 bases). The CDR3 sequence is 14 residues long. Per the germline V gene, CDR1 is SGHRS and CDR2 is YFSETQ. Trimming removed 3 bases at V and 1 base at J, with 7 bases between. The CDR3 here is CASSYGMNTGELFF. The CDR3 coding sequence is TGCGCCAGCAGCTACGGGATGAACACCGGGGAGCTGTTTTTT.

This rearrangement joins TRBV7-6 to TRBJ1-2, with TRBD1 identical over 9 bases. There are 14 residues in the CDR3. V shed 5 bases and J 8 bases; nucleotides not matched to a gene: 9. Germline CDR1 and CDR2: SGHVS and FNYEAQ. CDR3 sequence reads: CASSIGQGLEGYTF. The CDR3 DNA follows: TGTGCCAGCAGCATAGGACAGGGGTTGGAAGGCTACACCTTC.

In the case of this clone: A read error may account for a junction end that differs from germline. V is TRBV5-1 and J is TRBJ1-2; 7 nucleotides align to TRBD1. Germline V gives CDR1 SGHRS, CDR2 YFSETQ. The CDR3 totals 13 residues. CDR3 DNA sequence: TGCGCCGGCAGCTGGGGGACACAGGGGTCTACCACCTTC. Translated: CAGSWGTQGSTTF.

The CDR3 spells CASSEVGAPTDTQYF. The CDR3, as DNA: TGTGCCAGCAGTGAGGTGGGGGCACCAACAGATACGCAGTATTTT. The rearrangement uses TRBV6-4 and TRBJ2-3; maybe TRBD1 (6 bases). The germline V gene encodes CDR1 MRHNA and CDR2 SNTAGT. The CDR3 covers 15 residues. V gave up 3 bases and J gave up 3 bases, with 13 bases separating them.

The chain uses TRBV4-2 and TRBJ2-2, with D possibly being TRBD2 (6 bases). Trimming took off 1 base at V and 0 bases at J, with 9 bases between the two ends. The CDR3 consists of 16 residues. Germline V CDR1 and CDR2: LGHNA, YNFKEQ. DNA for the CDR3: TGTGCCAGCAGCCAAGGTTCTAGCGCGAACACCGGGGAGCTGTTTTTT. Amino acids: CASSQGSSANTGELFF.

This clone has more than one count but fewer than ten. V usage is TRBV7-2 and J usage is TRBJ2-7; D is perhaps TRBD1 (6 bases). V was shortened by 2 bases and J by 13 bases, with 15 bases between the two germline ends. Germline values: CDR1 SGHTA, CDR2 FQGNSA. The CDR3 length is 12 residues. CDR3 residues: CASSLRGDIPYF. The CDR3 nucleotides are TGTGCCAGCAGCTTACGAGGGGACATCCCTTACTTC.

The DNA for the CDR3 is TGCAGTGCTAGACGGGATGGCTACACCTTC. It translates to CSARRDGYTF. J is TRBJ1-2 and V is TRBV20-1, with D unresolved. Germline-derived CDR1 and CDR2 are DFQATT and SNEGSKA (reference sequence). V lost 2 bases to trimming and J lost 6 bases, with 4 bases between them. The CDR3 is 10 amino acids.

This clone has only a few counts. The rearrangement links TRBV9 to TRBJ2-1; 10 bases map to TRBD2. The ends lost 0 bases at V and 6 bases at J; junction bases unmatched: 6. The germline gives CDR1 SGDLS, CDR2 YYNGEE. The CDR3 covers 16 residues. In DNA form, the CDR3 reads TGTGCCAGCAGCGTAGAAGGGACTAGCGTAGGCAATGAGCAGTTCTTC. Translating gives CASSVEGTSVGNEQFF.

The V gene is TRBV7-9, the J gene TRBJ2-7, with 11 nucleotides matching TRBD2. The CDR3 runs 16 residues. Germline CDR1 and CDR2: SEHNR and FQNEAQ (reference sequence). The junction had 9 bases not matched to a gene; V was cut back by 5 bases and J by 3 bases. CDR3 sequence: CASSLPRGLADYEQYF. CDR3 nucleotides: TGTGCCAGCAGCCTCCCCCGGGGACTAGCGGACTACGAGCAGTACTTC. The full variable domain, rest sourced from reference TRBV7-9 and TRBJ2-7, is DTGVSQNPRHKITKRGQNVTFRCDPISEHNRLYWYRQTLGQGPEFLTYFQNEAQLEKSRLLSDRFSAERPKGSFSTLEIQRTEQGDSAMYLCASSLPRGLADYEQYFGPGTRLTVT.

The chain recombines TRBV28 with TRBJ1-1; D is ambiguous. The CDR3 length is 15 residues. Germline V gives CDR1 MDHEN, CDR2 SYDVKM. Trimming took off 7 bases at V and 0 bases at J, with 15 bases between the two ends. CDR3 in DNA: TGTGCCAGCACCCGACGGAGCGCCCTGAACACTGAAGCTTTCTTT. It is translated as CASTRRSALNTEAFF.

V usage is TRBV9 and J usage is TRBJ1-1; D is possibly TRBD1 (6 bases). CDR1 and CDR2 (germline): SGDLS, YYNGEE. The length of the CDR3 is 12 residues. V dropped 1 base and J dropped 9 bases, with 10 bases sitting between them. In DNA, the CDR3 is TGTGCCAGCAGCGTAATACAGGGCAAAGCTTTCTTT. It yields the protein CASSVIQGKAFF.

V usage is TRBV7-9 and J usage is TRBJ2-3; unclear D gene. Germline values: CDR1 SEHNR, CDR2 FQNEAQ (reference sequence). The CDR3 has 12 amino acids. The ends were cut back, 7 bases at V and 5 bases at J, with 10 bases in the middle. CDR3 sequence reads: CASTPTGDTQYF. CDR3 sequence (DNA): TGTGCCAGCACCCCAACGGGAGATACGCAGTATTTT.

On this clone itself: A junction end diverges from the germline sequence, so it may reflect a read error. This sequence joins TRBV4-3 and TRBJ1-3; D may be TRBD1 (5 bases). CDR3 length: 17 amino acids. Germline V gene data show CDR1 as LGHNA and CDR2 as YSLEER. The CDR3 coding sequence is TGCGTCAGCAGCCCCTATGGGGGGTTTCCCTCTGGAAACACCATATATTTT. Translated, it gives CVSSPYGGFPSGNTIYF.

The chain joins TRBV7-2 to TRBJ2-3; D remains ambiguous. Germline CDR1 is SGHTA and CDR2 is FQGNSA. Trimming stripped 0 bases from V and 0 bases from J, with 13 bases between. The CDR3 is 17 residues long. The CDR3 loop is CASSLAGLAASTDTQYF. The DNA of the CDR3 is TGTGCCAGCAGCTTAGCGGGCCTTGCCGCTAGCACAGATACGCAGTATTTT. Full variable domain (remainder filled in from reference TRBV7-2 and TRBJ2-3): GAGVSQSPSNKVTEKGKDVELRCDPISGHTALYWYRQSLGQGLEFLIYFQGNSAPDKSGLPSDRFSAERTGGSVSTLTIQRTQQEDSAVYLCASSLAGLAASTDTQYFGPGTRLTVL.

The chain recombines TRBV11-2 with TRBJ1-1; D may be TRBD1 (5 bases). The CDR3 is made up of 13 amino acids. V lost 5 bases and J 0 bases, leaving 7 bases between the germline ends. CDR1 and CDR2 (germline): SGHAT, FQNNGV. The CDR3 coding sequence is TGTGCCAGCAGCCGACAGATGAACACTGAAGCTTTCTTT. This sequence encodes CASSRQMNTEAFF.

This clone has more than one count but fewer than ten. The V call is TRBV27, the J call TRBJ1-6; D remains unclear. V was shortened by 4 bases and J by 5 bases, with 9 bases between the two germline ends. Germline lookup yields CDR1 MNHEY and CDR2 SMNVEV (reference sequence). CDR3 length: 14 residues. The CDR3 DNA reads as TGTGCCAGCAGTTCCACAGTAGATAATTCACCCCTCCACTTT. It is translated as CASSSTVDNSPLHF.

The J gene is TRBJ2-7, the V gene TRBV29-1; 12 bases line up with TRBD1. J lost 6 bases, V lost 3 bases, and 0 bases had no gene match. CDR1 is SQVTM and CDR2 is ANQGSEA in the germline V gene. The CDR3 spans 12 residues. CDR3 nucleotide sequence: TGCAGCGTTGAGGGACAGGGGGCCGAGCAGTACTTC. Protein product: CSVEGQGAEQYF.

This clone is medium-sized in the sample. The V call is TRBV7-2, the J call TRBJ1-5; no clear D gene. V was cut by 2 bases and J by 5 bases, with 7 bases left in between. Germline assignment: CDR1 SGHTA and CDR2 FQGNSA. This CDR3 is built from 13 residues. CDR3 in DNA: TGTGCCAGCAGCTTAAGTCGGGATCAGCCCCAGCATTTT. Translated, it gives CASSLSRDQPQHF.

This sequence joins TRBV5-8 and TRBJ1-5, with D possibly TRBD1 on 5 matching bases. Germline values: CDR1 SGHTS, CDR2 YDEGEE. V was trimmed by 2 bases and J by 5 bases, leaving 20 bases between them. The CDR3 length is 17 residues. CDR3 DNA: TGTGCCAGCAGCTTCTTGCCTACATTCTCGACAGATCAGCCCCAGCATTTT. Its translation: CASSFLPTFSTDQPQHF.